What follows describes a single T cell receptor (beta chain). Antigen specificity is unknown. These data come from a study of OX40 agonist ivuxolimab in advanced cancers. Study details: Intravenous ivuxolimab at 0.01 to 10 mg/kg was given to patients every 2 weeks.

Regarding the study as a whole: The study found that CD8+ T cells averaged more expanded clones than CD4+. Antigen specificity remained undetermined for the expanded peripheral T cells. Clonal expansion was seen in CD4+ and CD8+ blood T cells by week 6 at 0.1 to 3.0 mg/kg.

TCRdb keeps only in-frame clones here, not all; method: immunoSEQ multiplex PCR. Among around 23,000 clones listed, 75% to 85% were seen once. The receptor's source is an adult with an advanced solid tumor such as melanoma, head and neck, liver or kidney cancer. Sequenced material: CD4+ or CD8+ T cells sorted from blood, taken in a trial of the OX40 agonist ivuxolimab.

The CDR3 is CASSSQAGNYGYTF. As DNA, the CDR3 is TGTGCCAGCAGCTCGCAGGCAGGGAACTATGGCTACACCTTC. J is TRBJ1-2 and V is TRBV5-4; TRBD1 is a possible D gene (5 bases). Germline CDR1 reads SGHNT; CDR2 reads YYREEE (reference sequence). Trimming took 3 bases from V and 2 from J, leaving 11 bases between them. CDR3 length equals 14 residues.